These T cell receptor beta chains were read from a single sample in a study of CD8 T cells in ankylosing spondylitis. One entry per CDR3 protein, called by TCRdb with MiXCR from the 5' RACE reads. The table has roughly 450,000 distinct CDR3 sequences, roughly a quarter seen once. The sample consisted of blood, either unsorted or a sorted T cell fraction (not recorded which). The receptor source for this set is a male donor with ankylosing spondylitis. The CDR3 runs from the conserved cysteine through the conserved F or W. The D gene is left open where the match is weak. Rows may omit the clone size; those that give it use once, few, many or a size class.

-,TRBD1,TRBV20-1,TRBJ2-1,TGCAGTGCTGAAGGGGGACAGGGGATTAATGAGCAGTTCTTC,CSAEGGQGINEQFF
-,TRBD2,TRBV9,TRBJ2-5,TGTGCCAGCAGCGTAGCTATCCCCGGACTAGCGGAAAACGCCCAAGAGACCCAGTACTTC,CASSVAIPGLAENAQETQYF
-,-,TRBV14,TRBJ2-2,TGTGCCAGCAGCCAACGTGAGACAGTCCTCACCGGGGAGCTGTTTTTT,CASSQRETVLTGELFF
few,-,TRBV20-1,TRBJ1-6,TGCAGTGCTAGAGATCGGGACCGGTCACCCCTCCACTTT,CSARDRDRSPLHF
-,-,TRBV5-1,TRBJ2-5,TGCGCCAGCAGCGCGGGGACTTCCAATAAAGAGACCCAGTACTTC,CASSAGTSNKETQYF
-,-,TRBV2,TRBJ2-3,TGTGCCAGCAGAGGAGGTCGTCGGAGCACAGATACGCAGTATTTT,CASRGGRRSTDTQYF
few,-,TRBV7-2,TRBJ1-1,TGTGCCAGCAGCTCCGGTAGGGGTAACACTGAAGCTTTCTTT,CASSSGRGNTEAFF
-,TRBD2,TRBV6-2/TRBV6-3,TRBJ2-7,TGTGCCAGCAGTACCGGGACTAGTTACGGGCAGTACTTC,CASSTGTSYGQYF
many,-,TRBV5-1,TRBJ1-1,TGCGCCAGCAGCTTTGGCGGTGAAGCTTTCTTT,CASSFGGEAFF
-,TRBD1,TRBV19,TRBJ2-2,TGTGCCAGTAGCAGGACAGGGGGCGCTTCCGGGGAGCTGTTTTTT,CASSRTGGASGELFF
-,-,TRBV20-1,TRBJ1-4,TGCAGTGCTAGTAAGGGGGGAACTAATGAAAAACTGTTTTTT,CSASKGGTNEKLFF
-,-,TRBV5-1,TRBJ1-3,TGCGCCAGCAGCTTCCTGCCTGGAAACACCATATATTTT,CASSFLPGNTIYF
few,TRBD2,TRBV10-3,TRBJ2-5,TGTGCCATCAGTGCAGGACTAGCGGGAGTACGAGAGACCCAGTACTTC,CAISAGLAGVRETQYF
few,-,TRBV3-1,TRBJ2-5,TGTGCCAGCAGCCAGCGGGGCAGCTCTGGAGAGACCCAGTACTTC,CASSQRGSSGETQYF
-,TRBD2,TRBV11-2,TRBJ2-3,TGTGCCAGCAGCTTCATGGCCATCGGACTAGCGGGAGGGGCAGATACGCAGTATTTT,CASSFMAIGLAGGADTQYF
-,-,TRBV20-1,TRBJ2-2,TGCAGTGCTAGGGCCCCACCCACCGGGGAGCTGTTTTTT,CSARAPPTGELFF
-,TRBD2,TRBV9,TRBJ2-1,TGTGCCAGCAGCGTAGGGGGACTAGCGGACTACAATGAGCAGTTCTTC,CASSVGGLADYNEQFF
-,-,TRBV2,TRBJ2-7,TGTGCCAGCACAAGCGACTCGCCCTACGAGCAGTACTTC,CASTSDSPYEQYF
few,-,TRBV7-2,TRBJ2-7,TGTGCCAGCAGCTTAGAATTCAGCTACGAGCAGTACTTC,CASSLEFSYEQYF
-,-,TRBV9,TRBJ2-2,TGTGCCAGCAGCCCCAGACCGGTCCCCGAAGGGGAGCTGTTTTTT,CASSPRPVPEGELFF
few,TRBD1,TRBV4-1,TRBJ1-5,TGCGCCAGCAGCCAGGGGACAGCCCGGCGGCCCCAGCATTTT,CASSQGTARRPQHF
-,TRBD1,TRBV24-1,TRBJ2-1,TGTGCCACCAGTGATAGGGACAGGGGAAACCACAATGAGCAGTTCTTC,CATSDRDRGNHNEQFF
-,TRBD2,TRBV27,TRBJ2-3,TGTGCCAGCAGACTAGCGGGAGGGAAAACAGATACGCAGTATTTT,CASRLAGGKTDTQYF
few,-,TRBV5-5,TRBJ1-4,TGTGCCAGCAGTTCGGGACCGGGAGCAACTAATGAAAAACTGTTTTTT,CASSSGPGATNEKLFF
few,-,TRBV20-1,TRBJ2-3,TGCAGTGCTACGTTCAACGGGAAAGGGACAGATACGCAGTATTTT,CSATFNGKGTDTQYF
-,-,TRBV5-6,TRBJ1-2,TGTGCCAGCAGCTTGAAGGGCTATGGCTACACCTTC,CASSLKGYGYTF
few,-,TRBV29-1,TRBJ1-1,TGCAGCGTAGGTTCGCACACTGAAGCTTTCTTT,CSVGSHTEAFF
few,TRBD1,TRBV12-3/TRBV12-4,TRBJ1-6,TGTGCCAGCAGGGGACAGGAGTCCTATAATTCACCCCTCCACTTT,CASRGQESYNSPLHF
-,-,TRBV10-3,TRBJ2-3,TGTGCCATCGGCAGGTCTGGCACAGATACGCAGTATTTT,CAIGRSGTDTQYF
-,TRBD1,TRBV27,TRBJ2-1,TGTGCCAGCAGTTTGCAATCAGTGACAGGGGCCTACAATGAGCAGTTCTTC,CASSLQSVTGAYNEQFF
-,-,TRBV6-4,TRBJ2-3,TGTGCCAGCAGCCGAGTCTCCGGAGATACGCAGTATTTT,CASSRVSGDTQYF
-,TRBD2,TRBV6-2/TRBV6-3,TRBJ2-1,TGTGCCAGTGTAGCGGGAGGGTACAATGAGCAGTTCTTC,CASVAGGYNEQFF